The entry below describes one T cell receptor (beta chain). CD8+CD57+ cell expansion had been shown by flow cytometry in patients chosen for sequencing. The data belong to a study of CD8+CD57+ T cells in acquired aplastic anemia. In germline, CDR1 is SGHNT, CDR2 YYREEE (reference sequence). The CDR3 runs to 12 residues. Between the trimmed V and J ends, which lost 5 bases and 10 bases, there was a span of 14 bases. TCR beta VDJ and CDR3 profiles were obtained from a genomic DNA template. From the reads, TCRdb called clonotypes with MiXCR, one entry per CDR3 protein. The sample contains under 350,000 distinct CDR3 sequences, under 60% of which appear only once.

The chain joins TRBV5-4 to TRBJ2-3, with D possibly matching TRBD2 (5 bases). The sample comprised sorted CD4+, CD8+, or CD8+CD57+ T cells (not recorded which) from PBMCs. This sequence was found in a human donor with aplastic anemia. CDR3 residues: CASRELAWAQYF. Written as DNA, the CDR3 is TGTGCCAGCAGAGAGCTAGCTTGGGCGCAGTATTTT.